This T cell receptor beta chain derives from a study of tumor-infiltrating lymphocytes in primary liver carcinoma. Whole-study context: Lesions, classed as T1-T3 N0M0, spanned roughly 4.2 to 11 cm across. Overall study results and limits: Tumor region pairs outstripped tumor-adjacent and tumor-blood pairs in overlap.

The J segment lost 2 bases and the V segment lost 1 base, leaving 2 bases of the junction unmatched. CDR1 and CDR2 (germline): MGHRA, YSYEKL. This CDR3 comprises 15 residues. For blood RNA, unsorted whole blood served as the source, and germline DNA was extracted too. Only a few counts were recorded for this clonotype. What it binds is not known. Reverse transcription of roughly 0.45 ug total RNA with a constant-region primer produced TCR beta cDNA. Researchers made the TCR beta libraries by running three nested multiplex PCR rounds with slightly modified ARM-PCR. Rounds one and two of PCR, each of about 10 cycles, were primed with TRBV1-TRBV30 forward primers and a C-beta reverse primer. TCRdb itself ran the multiplex PCR reads through MiXCR, one entry per CDR3 protein. The data show some 190,000 distinct CDR3 sequences, with 50% to 75% seen just once and approximately 65% held by the top ten.

This clonotype originated in a man between 35 and 55 years old with primary liver carcinoma and hepatitis B virus infection. This chain connects TRBV4-1 to TRBJ2-1; 7 nucleotides line up with TRBD1. The sequenced sample consisted of peripheral blood. The DNA of the CDR3 is TGCGCCAGCAGCCAAGGCAGGGGGACCTACAATGAGCAGTTCTTC. Translating it yields CASSQGRGTYNEQFF.